This TCR beta chain was obtained from a study of blood T cells in healthy people across ages. General observations from the study: Researchers deemed the diversity estimates from one million T cells underestimates. Naive CD4+ cells and diversity were both higher in long-lived donors than in aged donors.

PCR was performed a second time for roughly 6 to 12 cycles using a sample-barcoded 5' primer and a J-beta primer mix. TCRdb passed the 5' RACE reads through MiXCR, listing each CDR3 protein once. The sample consists of about 1.1 million distinct CDR3 sequences, 35% to 40% of them appearing once. Remarks on this clonotype: Antigen unknown.

The CDR3 is 16 amino acids. Trimming removed 4 bases from V and 1 base from J; junction bases left unmatched: 8. CDR1 is SGDLS and CDR2 is YYNGEE in the germline V gene. Drawn from each donor were around 9.1 milliliters of peripheral blood. Samples each had at least 5.5 micrograms of total RNA extracted. The TCR comes from a man aged 18 to 29 in good health. The sample consisted of blood. This rearrangement joins TRBV9 to TRBJ1-1, with 9 bases aligning to TRBD1. CDR3 amino acids: CASSQSGTGSNTEAFF. CDR3 DNA sequence: TGTGCCAGCAGCCAATCCGGGACAGGGTCGAACACTGAAGCTTTCTTT.